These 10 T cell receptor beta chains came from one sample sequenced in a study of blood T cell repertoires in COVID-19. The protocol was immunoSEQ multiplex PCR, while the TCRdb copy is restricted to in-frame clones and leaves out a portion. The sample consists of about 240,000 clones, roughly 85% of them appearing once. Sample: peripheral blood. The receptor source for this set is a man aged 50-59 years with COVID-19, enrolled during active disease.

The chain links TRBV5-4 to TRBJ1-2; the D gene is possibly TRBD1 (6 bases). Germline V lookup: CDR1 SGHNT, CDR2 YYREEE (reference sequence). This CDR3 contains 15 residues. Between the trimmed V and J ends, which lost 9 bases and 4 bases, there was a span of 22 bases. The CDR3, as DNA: TGTGCCATCGTTCAGGACAGTCTTAAAACCTATGGCTACACCTTC. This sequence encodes CAIVQDSLKTYGYTF.

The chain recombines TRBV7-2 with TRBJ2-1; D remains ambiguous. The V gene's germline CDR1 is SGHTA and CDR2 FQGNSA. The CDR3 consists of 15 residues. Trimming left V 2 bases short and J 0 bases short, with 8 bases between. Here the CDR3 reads CASSLPLRSYNEQFF. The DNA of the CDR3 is TGTGCCAGCAGCTTACCCCTACGCTCCTACAATGAGCAGTTCTTC.

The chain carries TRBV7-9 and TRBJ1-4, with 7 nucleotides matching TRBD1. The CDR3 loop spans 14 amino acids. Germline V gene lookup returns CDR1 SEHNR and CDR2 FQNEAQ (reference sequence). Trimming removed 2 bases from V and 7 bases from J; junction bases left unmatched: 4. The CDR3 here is CASSLRQGGEKLFF. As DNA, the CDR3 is TGTGCCAGCAGCTTACGACAGGGAGGTGAAAAACTGTTTTTT.

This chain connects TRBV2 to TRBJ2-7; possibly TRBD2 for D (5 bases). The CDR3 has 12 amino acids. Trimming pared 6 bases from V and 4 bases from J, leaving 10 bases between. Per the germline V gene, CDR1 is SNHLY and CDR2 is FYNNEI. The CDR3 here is CASSPRGYEQYF. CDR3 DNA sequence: TGTGCCAGCAGCCCCCGGGGTTACGAGCAGTACTTC.

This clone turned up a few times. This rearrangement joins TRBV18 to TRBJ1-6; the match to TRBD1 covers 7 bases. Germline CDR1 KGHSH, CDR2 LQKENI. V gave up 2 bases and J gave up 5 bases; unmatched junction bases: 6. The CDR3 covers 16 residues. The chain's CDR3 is CASSPSETGNNSPLHF. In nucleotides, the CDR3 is TGTGCCAGCTCACCAAGCGAGACAGGGAATAATTCACCCCTCCACTTT.

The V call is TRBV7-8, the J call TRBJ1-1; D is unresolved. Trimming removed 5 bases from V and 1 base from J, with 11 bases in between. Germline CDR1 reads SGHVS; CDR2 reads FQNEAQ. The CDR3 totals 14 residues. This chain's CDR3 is CASSRAQTNTEAFF. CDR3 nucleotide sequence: TGTGCCAGCAGCCGGGCACAGACGAACACTGAAGCTTTCTTT.

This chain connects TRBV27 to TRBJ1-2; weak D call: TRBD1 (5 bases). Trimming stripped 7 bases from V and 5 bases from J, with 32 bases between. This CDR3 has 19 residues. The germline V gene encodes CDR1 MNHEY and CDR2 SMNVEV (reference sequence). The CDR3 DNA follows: TGTGCCAGCACCCCTCGTAAATCATCGGAGGAGGGGAGGTGGTATGGCTACACCTTC. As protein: CASTPRKSSEEGRWYGYTF.

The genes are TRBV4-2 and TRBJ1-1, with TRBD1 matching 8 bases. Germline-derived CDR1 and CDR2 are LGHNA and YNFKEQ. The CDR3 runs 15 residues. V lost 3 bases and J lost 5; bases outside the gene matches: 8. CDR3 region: CASSQENRGRTEAFF. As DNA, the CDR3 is TGTGCCAGCAGCCAGGAAAACAGGGGGAGGACTGAAGCTTTCTTT.

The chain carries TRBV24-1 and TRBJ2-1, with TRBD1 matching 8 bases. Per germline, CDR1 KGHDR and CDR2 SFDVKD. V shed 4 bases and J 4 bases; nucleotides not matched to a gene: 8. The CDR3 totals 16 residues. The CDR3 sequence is CATSDFGQGKYNEQFF. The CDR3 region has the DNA TGTGCCACCAGTGACTTCGGACAGGGAAAATACAATGAGCAGTTCTTC.

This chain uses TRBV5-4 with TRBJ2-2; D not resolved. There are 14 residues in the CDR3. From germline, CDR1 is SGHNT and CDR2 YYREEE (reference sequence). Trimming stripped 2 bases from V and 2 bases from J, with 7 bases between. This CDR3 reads CASSFQINTGELFF. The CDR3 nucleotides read TGTGCCAGCAGCTTTCAAATTAACACCGGGGAGCTGTTTTTT.